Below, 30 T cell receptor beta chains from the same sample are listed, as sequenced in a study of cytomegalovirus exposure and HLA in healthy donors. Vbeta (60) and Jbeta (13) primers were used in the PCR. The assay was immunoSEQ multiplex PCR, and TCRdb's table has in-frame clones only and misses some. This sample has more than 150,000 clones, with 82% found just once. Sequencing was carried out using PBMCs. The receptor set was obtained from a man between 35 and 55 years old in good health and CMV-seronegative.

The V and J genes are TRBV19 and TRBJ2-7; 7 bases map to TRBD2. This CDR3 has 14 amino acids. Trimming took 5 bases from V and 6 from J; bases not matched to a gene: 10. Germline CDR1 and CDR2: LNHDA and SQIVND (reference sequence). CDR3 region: CASSVGRGRREQYF. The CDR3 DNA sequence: TGTGCCAGTAGTGTAGGGAGGGGACGTCGCGAGCAGTACTTC. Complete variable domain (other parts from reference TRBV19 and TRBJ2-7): DGGITQSPKYLFRKEGQNVTLSCEQNLNHDAMYWYRQDPGQGLRLIYYSQIVNDFQKGDIAEGYSVSREKKESFPLTVTSAQKNPTAFYLCASSVGRGRREQYFGPGTRLTVT.

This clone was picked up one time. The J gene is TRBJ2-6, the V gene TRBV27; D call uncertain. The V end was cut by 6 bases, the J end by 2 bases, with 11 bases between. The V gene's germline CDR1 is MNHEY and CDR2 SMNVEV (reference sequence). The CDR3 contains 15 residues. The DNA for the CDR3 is TGTGCCAGCAGAGTAATAGCCCCTGGGGCCAACGTCCTGACTTTC. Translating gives CASRVIAPGANVLTF.

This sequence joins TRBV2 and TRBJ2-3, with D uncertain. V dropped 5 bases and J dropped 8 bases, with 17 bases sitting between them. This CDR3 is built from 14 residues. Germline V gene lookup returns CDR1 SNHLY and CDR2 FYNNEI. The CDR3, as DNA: TGTGCCAGCAGTCCCGAACCCGACTTGGGTACGCAGTATTTT. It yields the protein CASSPEPDLGTQYF.

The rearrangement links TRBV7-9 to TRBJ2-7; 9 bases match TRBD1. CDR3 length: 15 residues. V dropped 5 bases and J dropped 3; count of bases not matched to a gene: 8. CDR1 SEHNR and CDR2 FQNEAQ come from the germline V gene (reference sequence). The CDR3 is CASSASGQGRYEQYF. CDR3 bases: TGTGCCAGCAGCGCGAGCGGACAGGGGCGCTACGAGCAGTACTTC.

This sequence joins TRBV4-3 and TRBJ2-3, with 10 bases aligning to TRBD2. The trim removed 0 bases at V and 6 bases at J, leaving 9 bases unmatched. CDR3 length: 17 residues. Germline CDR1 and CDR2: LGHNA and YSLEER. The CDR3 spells CASSQEGSLAGVDTQYF. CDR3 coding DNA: TGCGCCAGCAGCCAAGAAGGGAGTCTAGCGGGAGTGGATACGCAGTATTTT.

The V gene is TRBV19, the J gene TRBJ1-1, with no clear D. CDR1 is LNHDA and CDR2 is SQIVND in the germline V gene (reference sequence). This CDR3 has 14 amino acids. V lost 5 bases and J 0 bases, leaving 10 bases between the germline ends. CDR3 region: CASSGPYVNTEAFF. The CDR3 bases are TGTGCCAGTAGTGGGCCCTATGTGAACACTGAAGCTTTCTTT. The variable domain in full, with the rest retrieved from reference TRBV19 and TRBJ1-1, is DGGITQSPKYLFRKEGQNVTLSCEQNLNHDAMYWYRQDPGQGLRLIYYSQIVNDFQKGDIAEGYSVSREKKESFPLTVTSAQKNPTAFYLCASSGPYVNTEAFFGQGTRLTVV.

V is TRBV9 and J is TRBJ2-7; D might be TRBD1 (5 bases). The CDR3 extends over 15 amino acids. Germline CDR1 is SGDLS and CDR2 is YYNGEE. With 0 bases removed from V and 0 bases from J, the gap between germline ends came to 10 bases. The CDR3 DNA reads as TGTGCCAGCAGCGTAGGGGGCTTTAGCTCCTACGAGCAGTACTTC. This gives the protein CASSVGGFSSYEQYF.

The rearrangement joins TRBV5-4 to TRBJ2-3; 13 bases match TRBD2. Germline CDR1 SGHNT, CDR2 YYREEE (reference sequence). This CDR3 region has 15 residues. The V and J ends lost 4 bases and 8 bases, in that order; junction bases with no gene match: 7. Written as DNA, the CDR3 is TGTGCCAGCAGCCAGGGACTAGCGGGAACCGGTACGCAGTATTTT. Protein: CASSQGLAGTGTQYF.

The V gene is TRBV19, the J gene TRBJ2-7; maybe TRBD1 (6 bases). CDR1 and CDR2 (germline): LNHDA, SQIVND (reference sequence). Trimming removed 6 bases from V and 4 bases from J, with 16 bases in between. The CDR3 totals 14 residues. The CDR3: CASSRVGGIYEQYF. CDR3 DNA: TGTGCCAGTAGCCGGGTAGGGGGAATTTACGAGCAGTACTTC.

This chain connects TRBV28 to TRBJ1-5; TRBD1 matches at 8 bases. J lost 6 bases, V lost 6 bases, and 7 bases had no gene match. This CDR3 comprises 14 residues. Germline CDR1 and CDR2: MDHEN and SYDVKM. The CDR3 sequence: CASSSRGRSQPQHF. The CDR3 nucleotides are TGTGCCAGCAGCTCCAGGGGGCGAAGTCAGCCCCAGCATTTT.

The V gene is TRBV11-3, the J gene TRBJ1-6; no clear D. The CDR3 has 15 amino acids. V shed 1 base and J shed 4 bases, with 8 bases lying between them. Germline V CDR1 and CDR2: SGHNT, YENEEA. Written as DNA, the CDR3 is TGTGCCAGCAGCTTAGTCTCCCAGTATAATTCACCCCTCCACTTT. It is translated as CASSLVSQYNSPLHF.

As DNA, the CDR3 is TGTGCCAGCATTGGCAGAACCTCTGGGGCCAACGTCCTGACTTTC. Amino acids: CASIGRTSGANVLTF. The chain uses TRBV6-5 and TRBJ2-6; D is undetermined. Germline V gene lookup returns CDR1 MNHEY and CDR2 SVGAGI. The V end lost 7 bases, the J end lost 0 bases, and 10 bases lay between the germline ends. CDR3 length equals 15 residues.

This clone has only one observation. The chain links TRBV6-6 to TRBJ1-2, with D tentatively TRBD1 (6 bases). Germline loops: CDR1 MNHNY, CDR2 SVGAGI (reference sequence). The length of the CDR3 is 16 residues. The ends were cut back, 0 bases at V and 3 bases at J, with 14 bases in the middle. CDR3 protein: CASSYSQGISDYGYTF. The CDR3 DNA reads TGTGCCAGCAGTTACTCACAGGGAATCTCCGACTATGGCTACACCTTC.

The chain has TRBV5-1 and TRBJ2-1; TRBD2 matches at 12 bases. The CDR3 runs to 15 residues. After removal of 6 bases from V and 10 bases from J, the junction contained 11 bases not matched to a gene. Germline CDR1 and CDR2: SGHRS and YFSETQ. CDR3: CASNPLAGGSSEQFF. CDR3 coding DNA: TGCGCCAGCAACCCACTAGCGGGAGGTTCATCCGAGCAGTTCTTC.

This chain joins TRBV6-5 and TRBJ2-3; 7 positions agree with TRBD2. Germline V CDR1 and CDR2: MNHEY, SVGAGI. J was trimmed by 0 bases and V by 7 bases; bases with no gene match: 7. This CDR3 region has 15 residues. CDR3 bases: TGTGCCAGCACTTCTAGCGGTATGAGCACAGATACGCAGTATTTT. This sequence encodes CASTSSGMSTDTQYF.

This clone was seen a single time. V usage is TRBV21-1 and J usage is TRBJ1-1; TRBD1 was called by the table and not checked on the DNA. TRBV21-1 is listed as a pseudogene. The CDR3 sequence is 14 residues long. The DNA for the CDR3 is TGTGCCAGCAGCGTAAGACAGGGCAACACTGAAGCTTTCTTT. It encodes CASSVRQGNTEAFF.

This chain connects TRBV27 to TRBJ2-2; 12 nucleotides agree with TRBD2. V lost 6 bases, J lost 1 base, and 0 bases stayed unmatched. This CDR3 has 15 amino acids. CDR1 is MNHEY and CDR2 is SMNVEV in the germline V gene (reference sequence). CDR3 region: CASRLAGGNTGELFF. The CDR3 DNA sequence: TGTGCCAGCAGACTAGCGGGAGGGAACACCGGGGAGCTGTTTTTT.

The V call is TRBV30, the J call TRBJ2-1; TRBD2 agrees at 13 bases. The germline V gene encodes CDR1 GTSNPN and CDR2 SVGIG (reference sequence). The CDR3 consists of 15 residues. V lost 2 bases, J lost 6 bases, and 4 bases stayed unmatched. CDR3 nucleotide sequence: TGTGCCTGGAGTAAAGGACTAGCGGGAGTCAATGAGCAGTTCTTC. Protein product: CAWSKGLAGVNEQFF. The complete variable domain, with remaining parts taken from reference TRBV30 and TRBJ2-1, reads SQTIHQWPATLVQPVGSPLSLECTVEGTSNPNLYWYRQAAGRGLQLLFYSVGIGQISSEVPQNLSASRPQDRQFILSSKKLLLSDSGFYLCAWSKGLAGVNEQFFGPGTRLTVL.

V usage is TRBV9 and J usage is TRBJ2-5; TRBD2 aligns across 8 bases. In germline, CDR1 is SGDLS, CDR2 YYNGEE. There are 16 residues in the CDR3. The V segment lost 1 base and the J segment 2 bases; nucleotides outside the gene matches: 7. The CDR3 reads CASSVLTGGPQETQYF. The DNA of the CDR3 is TGTGCCAGCAGCGTACTCACGGGGGGGCCGCAAGAGACCCAGTACTTC.

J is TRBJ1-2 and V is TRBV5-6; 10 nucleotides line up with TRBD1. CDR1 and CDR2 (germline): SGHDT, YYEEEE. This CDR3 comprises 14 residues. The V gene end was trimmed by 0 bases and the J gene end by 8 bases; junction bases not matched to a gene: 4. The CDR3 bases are TGTGCCAGCAGCTTGGGACAGGGGGCGAGAGGCTACACCTTC. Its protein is CASSLGQGARGYTF. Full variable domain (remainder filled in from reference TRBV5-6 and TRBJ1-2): DAGVTQSPTHLIKTRGQQVTLRCSPKSGHDTVSWYQQALGQGPQFIFQYYEEEERQRGNFPDRFSGHQFPNYSSELNVNALLLGDSALYLCASSLGQGARGYTFGSGTRLTVV.

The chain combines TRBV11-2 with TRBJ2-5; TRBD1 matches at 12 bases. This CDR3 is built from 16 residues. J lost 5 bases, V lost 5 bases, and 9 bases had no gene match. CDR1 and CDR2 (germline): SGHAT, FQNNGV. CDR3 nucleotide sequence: TGTGCCAGCAGCCGGGGGACAGGGGGCGCAGGGGAGACCCAGTACTTC. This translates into CASSRGTGGAGETQYF.

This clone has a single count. DNA for the CDR3: TGTGCCAGCAGCTTAGGCATTATCCCGACAGATAACTATGGCTACACCTTC. As protein: CASSLGIIPTDNYGYTF. This chain connects TRBV13 to TRBJ1-2; a possible D gene is TRBD1 (5 bases). V lost 0 bases to trimming and J lost 1 base, with 15 bases between them. Germline assignment: CDR1 PRHDT and CDR2 FYEKMQ (reference sequence). This CDR3 spans 17 amino acids.

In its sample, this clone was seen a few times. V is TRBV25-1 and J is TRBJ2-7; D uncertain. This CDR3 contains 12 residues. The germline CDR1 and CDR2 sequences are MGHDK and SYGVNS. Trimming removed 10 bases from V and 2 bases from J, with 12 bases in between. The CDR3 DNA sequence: TGTGCCACCAAGAGCCTCGCCTACGAGCAGTACTTC. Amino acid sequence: CATKSLAYEQYF.

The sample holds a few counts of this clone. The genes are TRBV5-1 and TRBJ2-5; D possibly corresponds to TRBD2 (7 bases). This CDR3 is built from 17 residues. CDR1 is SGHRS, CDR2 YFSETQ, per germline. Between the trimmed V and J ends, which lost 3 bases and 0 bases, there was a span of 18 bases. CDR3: CASSWGGATAYQETQYF. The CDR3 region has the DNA TGCGCCAGCAGCTGGGGGGGGGCTACAGCGTACCAAGAGACCCAGTACTTC.

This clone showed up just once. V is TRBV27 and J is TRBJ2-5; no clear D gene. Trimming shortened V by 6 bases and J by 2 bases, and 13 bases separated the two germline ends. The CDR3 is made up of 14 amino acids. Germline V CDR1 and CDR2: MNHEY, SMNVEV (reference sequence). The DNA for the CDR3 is TGTGCCAGCAGACCGGGTTTCCCTCAAGAGACCCAGTACTTC. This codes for CASRPGFPQETQYF.

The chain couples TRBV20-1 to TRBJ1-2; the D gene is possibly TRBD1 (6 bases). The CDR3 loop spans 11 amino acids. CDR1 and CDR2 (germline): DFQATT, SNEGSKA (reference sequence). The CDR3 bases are TGCCTGGCCGGGGGGGGCCGGGGCTACACCTTC. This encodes CLAGGGRGYTF.

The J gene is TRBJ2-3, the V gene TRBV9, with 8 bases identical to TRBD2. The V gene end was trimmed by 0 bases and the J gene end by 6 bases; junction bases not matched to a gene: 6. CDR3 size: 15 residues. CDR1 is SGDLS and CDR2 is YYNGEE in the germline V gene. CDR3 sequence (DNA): TGTGCCAGCAGCGTAGGCGGGAGGCCCGCGGATACGCAGTATTTT. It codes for CASSVGGRPADTQYF.

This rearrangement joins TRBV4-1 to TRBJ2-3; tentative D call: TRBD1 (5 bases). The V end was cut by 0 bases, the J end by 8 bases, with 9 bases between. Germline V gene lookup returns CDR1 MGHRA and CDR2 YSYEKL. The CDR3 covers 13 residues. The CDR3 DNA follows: TGCGCCAGCAGCCAAGATAATAGGGGTACGCAGTATTTT. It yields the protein CASSQDNRGTQYF.

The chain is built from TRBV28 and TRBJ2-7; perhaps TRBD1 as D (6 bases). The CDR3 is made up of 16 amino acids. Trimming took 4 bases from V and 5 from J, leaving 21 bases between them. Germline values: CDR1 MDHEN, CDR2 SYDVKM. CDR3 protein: CASSSLFWVGDNEQYF. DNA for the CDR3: TGTGCCAGCAGTTCCCTGTTTTGGGTCGGGGACAACGAGCAGTACTTC.

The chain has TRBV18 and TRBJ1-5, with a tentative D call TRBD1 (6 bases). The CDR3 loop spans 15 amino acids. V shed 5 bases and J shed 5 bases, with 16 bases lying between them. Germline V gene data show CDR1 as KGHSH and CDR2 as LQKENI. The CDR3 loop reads CASSETTGRYQPQHF. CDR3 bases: TGTGCCAGCTCAGAGACGACAGGCCGGTATCAGCCCCAGCATTTT.